This TCR beta chain was profiled in a study of post-analysis software for immune sequencing data. Study-wide points: Multiple sclerosis was associated with a significant reduction in normalized Chao1 diversity relative to controls. With TRBV5-6, TRBV5-1 and TRBV20-1 included, a handful of TRBV segments were more frequent in patients than in controls.

Worth noting for this clonotype: Its antigen remains unidentified.

Built from TCR beta cDNA, the libraries had unique molecular identifiers in them. TCRdb used MiXCR to reprocess the PCR reads, holding one entry per CDR3 protein. The sample has a few hundred thousand distinct CDR3 sequences; about 40% are singletons. The CDR3 is 15 amino acids. V lost 5 bases and J lost 3; bases outside the gene matches: 8. Germline-derived CDR1 and CDR2 are KGHDR and SFDVKD. The V and J genes are TRBV24-1 and TRBJ1-2; 7 nucleotides agree with TRBD1. The sample consisted of blood. This TCR came from a girl aged 2 to 9 with multiple sclerosis. This CDR3 reads CATSGGQLDYYGYTF. DNA of the CDR3: TGTGCCACCAGTGGGGGACAGTTGGATTACTATGGCTACACCTTC.